This entry lists 9 T cell receptor beta chains sequenced from one sample in a study of OX40 agonist ivuxolimab in advanced cancers. Profiling relied on immunoSEQ multiplex PCR, and the TCRdb table lists in-frame clones only, not all of them. The sample lists about 76,000 clones; roughly 87% were seen once. Source: CD4+ or CD8+ T cells sorted from blood, taken in a trial of the OX40 agonist ivuxolimab. The receptors originated from an adult with an advanced solid tumor such as melanoma, head and neck, liver or kidney cancer.

This chain links TRBV27 with TRBJ2-5; either TRBD1 or TRBD2 may fit D (6 bases each). The length of the CDR3 is 15 residues. Trimming left V 0 bases short and J 5 bases short, with 13 bases between. Germline V gives CDR1 MNHEY, CDR2 SMNVEV (reference sequence). The CDR3 sequence is CASSLSTAGGETQYF. The CDR3 DNA reads TGTGCCAGCAGTTTATCGACGGCCGGGGGCGAGACCCAGTACTTC.

V and J are TRBV28 and TRBJ2-6, with D hard to call. Between the trimmed V and J ends, which lost 6 bases and 5 bases, there was a span of 23 bases. CDR1 is MDHEN, CDR2 SYDVKM, per germline. The CDR3 spans 18 residues. CDR3 DNA sequence: TGTGCCAGCAGACCCTCGTGGTCGGACCCAATAAGGGCCAACGTCCTGACTTTC. Amino acids: CASRPSWSDPIRANVLTF. Supplemented by reference TRBV28 and TRBJ2-6, the full variable domain reads DVKVTQSSRYLVKRTGEKVFLECVQDMDHENMFWYRQDPGLGLRLIYFSYDVKMKEKGDIPEGYSVSREKKERFSLILESASTNQTSMYLCASRPSWSDPIRANVLTFGAGSRLTVL.

The chain joins TRBV10-3 to TRBJ2-2; TRBD1 might be the D (5 bases). CDR1 is ENHRY and CDR2 is SYGVKD in the germline V gene. V was shortened by 6 bases and J by 1 base, with 9 bases between the two germline ends. The CDR3 sequence is 14 residues long. CDR3 sequence (DNA): TGTGCCATCAGCCCCGGACAGAACACCGGGGAGCTGTTTTTT. Its protein product is CAISPGQNTGELFF.

The count of this clone is one. J is TRBJ2-5 and V is TRBV11-3; unclear D gene. Germline assignment: CDR1 SGHNT and CDR2 YENEEA. V shed 6 bases and J shed 5 bases, with 13 bases lying between them. The CDR3 spans 13 residues. The CDR3: CASSRPGWETQYF. Written as DNA, the CDR3 is TGTGCCAGCAGTCGCCCAGGATGGGAGACCCAGTACTTC.

The chain combines TRBV27 with TRBJ1-6; 7 nucleotides align to TRBD1. Losses at the gene ends were 3 bases for V and 7 bases for J; bases not matched to a gene: 15. Germline CDR1 is MNHEY and CDR2 is SMNVEV (reference sequence). The length of the CDR3 is 18 residues. The CDR3 loop reads CASSFGGRGTAWNSPLHF. In DNA, the CDR3 is TGTGCCAGCAGTTTCGGGGGCAGGGGGACCGCTTGGAATTCACCCCTCCACTTT.

This clone was picked up a small number of times. The rearrangement joins TRBV5-1 to TRBJ1-5; TRBD1 matches at 10 bases. The junction had 5 bases not matched to a gene; V was cut back by 3 bases and J by 5 bases. The CDR3 covers 15 residues. Germline CDR1 reads SGHRS; CDR2 reads YFSETQ. The CDR3 loop reads CASSWTGGRDQPQHF. The CDR3 DNA follows: TGCGCCAGCAGCTGGACAGGGGGGAGGGATCAGCCCCAGCATTTT.

J is TRBJ1-2 and V is TRBV6-5; TRBD1 is a possible D gene (5 bases). CDR1 is MNHEY, CDR2 SVGAGI, per germline. The CDR3 totals 12 residues. Trimming stripped 7 bases from V and 8 bases from J, with 14 bases between. CDR3 loop: CASTWGGGGYTF. In DNA, the CDR3 is TGTGCCAGCACCTGGGGCGGCGGCGGCTACACCTTC.

The rearrangement links TRBV12-5 to TRBJ1-3, with unresolved D. This CDR3 has 15 residues. In germline, CDR1 is LGHNT, CDR2 FRNRAP. The V end lost 6 bases, the J end lost 1 base, and 13 bases lay between the germline ends. The CDR3 sequence: CASGSDRASGNTIYF. The CDR3 bases are TGTGCTAGTGGGTCTGACCGAGCATCTGGAAACACCATATATTTT.

The chain couples TRBV5-1 to TRBJ1-1; D gene uncertain. Trimming removed 4 bases at V and 6 bases at J, with 16 bases between. Germline CDR1 and CDR2: SGHRS and YFSETQ. The CDR3 loop spans 14 amino acids. CDR3 in amino acids: CASSPGEGIAEAFF. CDR3 coding DNA: TGCGCCAGCAGCCCCGGCGAAGGGATCGCTGAAGCTTTCTTT.